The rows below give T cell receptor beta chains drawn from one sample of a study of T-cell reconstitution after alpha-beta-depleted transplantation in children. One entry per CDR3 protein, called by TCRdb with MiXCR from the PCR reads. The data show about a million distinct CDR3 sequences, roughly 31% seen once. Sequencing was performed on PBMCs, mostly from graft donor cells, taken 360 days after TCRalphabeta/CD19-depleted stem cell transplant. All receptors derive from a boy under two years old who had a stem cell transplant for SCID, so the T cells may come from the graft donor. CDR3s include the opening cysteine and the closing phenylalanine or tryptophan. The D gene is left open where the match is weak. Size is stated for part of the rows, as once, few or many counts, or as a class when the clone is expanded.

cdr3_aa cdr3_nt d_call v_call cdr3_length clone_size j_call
CAWSVHRTGQETQYF TGTGCCTGGAGTGTCCATCGGACAGGCCAAGAGACCCAGTACTTC TRBD1 TRBV30 15 - TRBJ2-5
CSARRTHYNEQFF TGCAGTGCAAGGAGGACTCACTACAATGAGCAGTTCTTC - TRBV20-1 13 - TRBJ2-1
CASSPGVGSYEQYF TGTGCCAGCAGCCCCGGGGTGGGGTCCTACGAGCAGTACTTC - TRBV27 14 many TRBJ2-7
CAIRQGGTSGNEQFF TGTGCCATCAGGCAGGGGGGGACTAGCGGCAATGAGCAGTTCTTC TRBD2 TRBV10-3 15 - TRBJ2-1
CASSSYRNRYNEQFF TGTGCCAGCAGCTCTTACAGGAACCGCTACAATGAGCAGTTCTTC - TRBV2 15 few TRBJ2-1
CASQETGMRYEQYF TGCGCCAGCCAGGAGACAGGGATGAGGTACGAGCAGTACTTC TRBD1 TRBV5-1 14 - TRBJ2-7
CASSLANPGYEQYF TGCGCCAGCAGCTTGGCCAATCCAGGCTACGAGCAGTACTTC - TRBV5-1 14 few TRBJ2-7
CASSQTGLYYEQYF TGTGCCAGCAGCCAGACAGGTCTCTACTACGAGCAGTACTTC - TRBV11-2 14 few TRBJ2-7
CASSLAGETDTQYF TGTGCCAGCAGTTTAGCGGGGGAGACAGATACGCAGTATTTT - TRBV12-3/TRBV12-4 14 few TRBJ2-3
CASSDVGGRGGELFF TGCGCCAGCAGCGACGTGGGGGGCAGAGGCGGGGAGCTGTTTTTT - TRBV4-1 15 few TRBJ2-2
CASSQAGLAGGLNEQFF TGTGCCAGCAGCCAAGCGGGGCTAGCGGGGGGGCTGAATGAGCAGTTCTTC TRBD2 TRBV3-1 17 few TRBJ2-1
CASSFPTGRRDSGANVLTF TGTGCCAGCAGTTTCCCGACAGGGAGGAGAGACTCTGGGGCCAACGTCCTGACTTTC - TRBV12-3/TRBV12-4 19 - TRBJ2-6
CASKLWAGNTEAFF TGTGCCAGCAAACTTTGGGCGGGGAACACTGAAGCTTTCTTT - TRBV12-3/TRBV12-4 14 - TRBJ1-1
CASTYRGGGETQYF TGTGCCAGCACCTATAGGGGGGGCGGGGAGACCCAGTACTTC - TRBV12-3/TRBV12-4 14 - TRBJ2-5
CASSLQLEQYF TGTGCCAGCAGTTTGCAGTTAGAGCAGTACTTC - TRBV12-3/TRBV12-4 11 once TRBJ2-7
CASSQVGRGRSSYEQYF TGTGCCAGCAGCCAAGTTGGCAGGGGCCGGAGCTCCTACGAGCAGTACTTC - TRBV3-1 17 - TRBJ2-7
CASRRDRGTETQYF TGTGCCAGCAGAAGGGACAGGGGAACAGAGACCCAGTACTTC TRBD1 TRBV2 14 - TRBJ2-5
CATAFGHRTDTQYF TGTGCCACCGCCTTTGGCCATCGCACAGATACGCAGTATTTT - TRBV10-3 14 many TRBJ2-3
CASSLAGQLYGYTF TGTGCCAGCAGCTTAGCCGGACAGCTCTATGGCTACACCTTC - TRBV7-9 14 - TRBJ1-2
CASSEYGRARETQYF TGTGCCAGCAGCGAGTACGGCAGGGCGCGGGAGACCCAGTACTTC - TRBV28 15 few TRBJ2-5
CASTFLRQGGETQYF TGTGCCAGCACCTTCCTCCGACAGGGAGGAGAGACCCAGTACTTC - TRBV28 15 - TRBJ2-5
CASSLVPGGPSDTQYF TGTGCCAGCAGCTTAGTACCGGGGGGGCCTTCAGATACGCAGTATTTT TRBD2 TRBV7-2 16 few TRBJ2-3
CASTQVGGSYEQYF TGTGCCAGCACTCAAGTAGGGGGCTCCTACGAGCAGTACTTC - TRBV6-1 14 few TRBJ2-7
CASSSLRTGGGEQYF TGTGCCAGCAGTTCCCTGAGGACAGGGGGGGGGGAGCAGTACTTC TRBD1 TRBV6-5 15 few TRBJ2-7
CASTQTLGAYEQYF TGTGCCAGCACTCAGACCCTCGGGGCGTACGAGCAGTACTTC - TRBV6-1 14 few TRBJ2-7
CASSPGHPNQPQHF TGTGCCAGCAGTCCCGGACATCCTAATCAGCCCCAGCATTTT - TRBV12-3/TRBV12-4 14 - TRBJ1-5
CASRRGQSQLNGYTF TGTGCCAGCAGAAGGGGACAGAGCCAACTAAATGGCTACACCTTC TRBD1 TRBV12-3/TRBV12-4 15 - TRBJ1-2